This TCR beta chain originates from a study of technical replicates of blood from a handful of donors. The ends lost 4 bases at V and 0 bases at J; junction bases unmatched: 12. The CDR3 loop spans 20 amino acids. CDR1 and CDR2 from the germline V gene are LGHNA and YSLEER. The table came from immunoSEQ multiplex PCR; TCRdb's copy has only in-frame clones and leaves some out. This table holds tens of thousands of clones, around 86% found once. The J gene is TRBJ2-2, the V gene TRBV4-3; 12 bases align to TRBD1. The receptor was isolated from a human donor in good health. Some clones in this sample may be carry-over from other donors' samples. Sequences were obtained from PBMCs. The CDR3 reads CASSPRWDRGPYSNTGELFF. CDR3 bases: TGCGCCAGCAGCCCTCGATGGGACAGGGGGCCCTACTCGAACACCGGGGAGCTGTTTTTT.